This section outlines one T cell receptor (beta chain) sequence together with its context. These data originate in a study of neoadjuvant anti-PD-1 for oral cavity cancer. Trimming left V 4 bases short and J 1 base short, with 7 bases between. The CDR3 contains 13 residues. The germline V gene has CDR1 MDHEN and CDR2 SYDVKM. The protocol was immunoSEQ multiplex PCR, while the TCRdb copy is restricted to in-frame clones and leaves out a portion. The repertoire holds tens of thousands of clones, with 65% to 80% as singletons. The chain links TRBV28 to TRBJ2-5; no clear D gene. This clonotype was sampled from a person between 40 and 79 years old with oral cavity squamous cell carcinoma. Material: PBMCs, obtained before nivolumab (anti-PD-1) treatment. In nucleotides, the CDR3 is TGTGCCAGCAGTTCACAAACCCAAGAGACCCAGTACTTC. Translating it yields CASSSQTQETQYF.